This T cell receptor beta chain was retrieved from a study of graft-versus-host responses after intestinal transplantation. Study overall: All of the recipients had induction that used anti-thymocyte globulin, then tacrolimus and steroids for two to three years.

Notes on this clone: Its antigen is undetermined.

Sequencing used immunoSEQ multiplex PCR; TCRdb keeps in-frame clones, though not all of them. The sample carries tens of thousands of clones, roughly 89% recorded once. In germline, CDR1 is LNHNV, CDR2 YYDKDF (reference sequence). This CDR3 region has 17 residues. The germline V and J ends were trimmed by 0 bases and 2 bases, with 17 bases remaining between them. The study, taken as a whole, reports: Some GvH clones appeared in ileal mucosa or blood before recipient bone marrow. Circulating GvH clone levels at their peak were associated with HvG declines (early post-transplant). Those patients showing graft-donor T cell macrochimerism displayed high graft-versus-host to host-versus-graft clonal ratios in allografts.

The receptor comes from a human donor who received an intestinal transplant. The chain is built from TRBV15 and TRBJ2-7; D possibly corresponds to TRBD1 (6 bases). The specimen was unstimulated CD4+ T cells sorted from spleen or lymph node cells, collected before intestinal transplant. Here the CDR3 reads CATSRDVVQGQTYEQYF. In nucleotides, the CDR3 is TGTGCCACCAGCAGAGATGTCGTGCAGGGGCAAACCTACGAGCAGTACTTC.